The 14 T cell receptor beta chains below come from one sample, sequenced in a study of T cell responses to AZD1222 COVID-19 vaccine (dated by TCRdb to 2020 to 2023). The time point label, as the study defines it: baseline before first vaccination. The library was generated by the immunoSEQ multiplex PCR assay. TCRdb took this table from immuneACCESS and kept in-frame rearrangements with V and J called. Such tables lack part of the clones; where checked against another copy, unresolved V genes explain under half of the gap, and the rest is unexplained. In all, the sample holds under 200,000 clones, and approximately 94% of those were seen once. The ten most abundant clones make up approximately 0.6% of the sample. The sample consisted of peripheral blood, taken on day 0 of AZD1222 vaccination. The receptors originated from an adult in good health.

The V call is TRBV27, the J call TRBJ1-1, with D perhaps TRBD1 (5 bases). The germline CDR1 and CDR2 sequences are MNHEY and SMNVEV (reference sequence). This CDR3 has 13 residues. V lost 4 bases and J 8 bases, leaving 14 bases between the germline ends. CDR3: CASSYGGGLEAFF. The CDR3 coding sequence is TGTGCCAGCAGTTACGGGGGAGGACTAGAAGCTTTCTTT.

The chain employs TRBV9 and TRBJ1-2; unclear D gene. Per the germline V gene, CDR1 is SGDLS and CDR2 is YYNGEE. The CDR3 has 13 amino acids. V lost 6 bases to trimming and J lost 2 bases, with 11 bases between them. The CDR3 reads CASTPTLNYGYTF. CDR3 DNA sequence: TGTGCCAGCACCCCGACCCTAAACTATGGCTACACCTTC.

The chain links TRBV5-8 to TRBJ2-6; 7 nucleotides agree with TRBD2. The CDR3 has 16 residues. Germline trimming cut 7 bases from V and 0 bases from J; bases unmatched to any gene: 7. Germline V gene lookup returns CDR1 SGHTS and CDR2 YDEGEE. The CDR3 DNA is TGTGCCAGCTGGGGGGGTAAAACCTCTGGGGCCAACGTCCTGACTTTC. This codes for CASWGGKTSGANVLTF.

This chain uses TRBV6-1 with TRBJ2-7; 10 bases fit TRBD1. The germline CDR1 and CDR2 sequences are MNHNS and SASEGT. The CDR3 has 16 residues. J lost 0 bases, V lost 4 bases, and 6 bases had no gene match. CDR3: CASSAVGTGVSYEQYF. CDR3 in DNA: TGTGCCAGCAGTGCGGTGGGGACAGGGGTCTCCTACGAGCAGTACTTC.

This chain connects TRBV7-9 to TRBJ1-5; TRBD1 might be the D (5 bases). V was shortened by 1 base and J by 2 bases, with 9 bases between the two germline ends. The CDR3 spans 15 residues. Germline CDR1 reads SEHNR; CDR2 reads FQNEAQ (reference sequence). DNA for the CDR3: TGTGCCAGCAGCTTAGATATGGGGGGCAATCAGCCCCAGCATTTT. Protein: CASSLDMGGNQPQHF.

The rearrangement joins TRBV6-5 to TRBJ1-1; D not resolved. The germline V gene has CDR1 MNHEY and CDR2 SVGAGI. The CDR3 runs to 14 residues. V was trimmed by 6 bases and J by 1 base, leaving 12 bases between them. In DNA form, the CDR3 reads TGTGCCAGCAGAATAACCATTGGGAACACTGAAGCTTTCTTT. This translates into CASRITIGNTEAFF.

The CDR3 bases are TGTGCCAGCAGCCAAACAAGATCACCCCTCCACTTT. Encoded protein: CASSQTRSPLHF. The V and J genes are TRBV3-1 (or the pseudogene TRBV3-2) and TRBJ1-6; D gene uncertain. Germline V gene sequence: CDR1 LGHDT, CDR2 YNNKEL (reference sequence). Between the trimmed V and J ends, which lost 2 bases and 10 bases, there was a span of 6 bases. This CDR3 comprises 12 residues.

This sequence joins TRBV29-1 and TRBJ2-5; 8 bases agree with TRBD2. V was pared by 4 bases and J by 3 bases, with 13 bases of the junction left unmatched. Germline V gene data show CDR1 as SQVTM and CDR2 as ANQGSEA. The CDR3 covers 16 residues. The CDR3, as DNA: TGCAGCGTTGCCCGACGGGCTAGCGGGCTAAAAGAGACCCAGTACTTC. Translated: CSVARRASGLKETQYF.

This sequence joins TRBV6-1 and TRBJ2-2; D is perhaps TRBD2 (5 bases). Trimming stripped 2 bases from V and 4 bases from J, with 11 bases between. The CDR3 runs to 15 residues. In germline, CDR1 is MNHNS, CDR2 SASEGT. CDR3 nucleotide sequence: TGTGCCAGCAGTGAACTCGGGATGGGCACCGGGGAGCTGTTTTTT. As protein: CASSELGMGTGELFF.

CDR3 protein: CASRGENTGELFF. Here the CDR3 DNA reads TGTGCCAGCAGGGGGGAAAACACCGGGGAGCTGTTTTTT. The chain uses TRBV6-4 and TRBJ2-2; tentatively, D is TRBD1 or TRBD2 (5 bases each). V was trimmed by 6 bases and J by 2 bases, leaving 7 bases between them. The CDR3 runs 13 residues. From germline, CDR1 is MRHNA and CDR2 SNTAGT.

V and J are TRBV28 and TRBJ1-5; D unresolved. Per the germline V gene, CDR1 is MDHEN and CDR2 is SYDVKM. Trimming stripped 6 bases from V and 5 bases from J, with 11 bases between. The CDR3 spans 13 residues. This chain's CDR3 is CASSRRVDQPQHF. The CDR3 DNA sequence: TGTGCCAGCAGCCGAAGGGTGGATCAGCCCCAGCATTTT.

The chain recombines TRBV30 with TRBJ2-3; D possibly corresponds to TRBD1 (6 bases). Trimming left V 7 bases short and J 1 base short, with 15 bases between. CDR3 length equals 14 residues. Germline-derived CDR1 and CDR2 are GTSNPN and SVGIG (reference sequence). CDR3 DNA sequence: TGTGCCTCCAATCAGGGGCTGGGCACAGATACGCAGTATTTT. Translating it yields CASNQGLGTDTQYF.

V usage is TRBV6-1 and J usage is TRBJ2-7; maybe TRBD2 (5 bases). The germline CDR1 and CDR2 sequences are MNHNS and SASEGT. V lost 2 bases and J 1 base, leaving 9 bases between the germline ends. The CDR3 extends over 14 amino acids. In DNA, the CDR3 is TGTGCCAGCAGTGAATTTACGGGATCCTACGAGCAGTACTTC. It specifies CASSEFTGSYEQYF.

In its sample, this clone ranks as medium-sized (0.01 to 0.1%). This chain joins TRBV29-1 and TRBJ2-7; TRBD2 agrees at 7 bases. The CDR3 length is 13 residues. Trimming cost V 5 bases and J 0 bases; bases outside gene matches: 4. The V gene's germline CDR1 is SQVTM and CDR2 ANQGSEA. The chain's CDR3 is CSVTSANSYEQYF. CDR3 DNA: TGCAGCGTTACTAGCGCAAACTCCTACGAGCAGTACTTC.